The sequence of this T cell receptor (beta chain) was determined in a study of early T cells in non-severe SARS-CoV-2 infection. Study-wide context: The chains were unpaired, and the sequenced material was bulk RNA from unsorted whole blood.

Unique molecular identifier tags were affixed to discrete cDNA molecules. TCRdb re-analysed the 5' RACE reads in MiXCR, keeping a single row per CDR3 protein. The repertoire includes some 88,000 distinct CDR3 sequences, about 15% of them detected once, and 5.1% sits in the top ten. Germline CDR1 SGHTA, CDR2 FQGNSA. The CDR3 totals 15 residues. Deletions cut 6 bases from V and 3 bases from J, with 15 bases between. The chain recombines TRBV7-2 with TRBJ2-1, with D uncertain. This clonotype was sampled from an adult who was a healthcare worker with PCR-confirmed SARS-CoV-2 infection or an uninfected control (not recorded which). The specimen was whole blood, collected at baseline. CDR3 nucleotide sequence: TGTGCCAGCAGGTTAACATCCGTCGACTACAATGAGCAGTTCTTC. As protein: CASRLTSVDYNEQFF.